The 4 T cell receptor beta chains below all came from one sample that was sequenced in a study of blood T cell repertoires in COVID-19. The protocol was immunoSEQ multiplex PCR, while the TCRdb copy is restricted to in-frame clones and leaves out a portion. The top ten hold 15% to 17% of the sample, which has under 300,000 clones, around 86% seen once. Sequencing input: PBMCs or T cells enriched from blood (not recorded which). These receptors were collected from a man aged 18 to 35 who had recovered from COVID-19.

This clone was detected once. This chain uses TRBV14 with TRBJ1-5, with unresolved D. This CDR3 has 13 amino acids. CDR1 is SGHDN and CDR2 is FVKESK in the germline V gene. V dropped 2 bases and J dropped 4 bases, with 6 bases sitting between them. The CDR3 nucleotides read TGTGCCAGCAGCCAATTCATGAATCAGCCCCAGCATTTT. It translates to CASSQFMNQPQHF.

The CDR3 sequence is CASRQGENTEAFF. The CDR3 nucleotides are TGTGCCAGCAGACAGGGGGAGAACACTGAAGCTTTCTTT. This chain joins TRBV7-3 and TRBJ1-1; 8 nucleotides agree with TRBD1. The CDR3 extends over 13 amino acids. V dropped 6 bases and J dropped 1; count of bases not matched to a gene: 1. CDR1 and CDR2 (germline): SGHTA, FQGTGA. Full variable domain (outside the CDR3, taken from reference TRBV7-3 and TRBJ1-1): GAGVSQTPSNKVTEKGKYVELRCDPISGHTALYWYRQSLGQGPEFLIYFQGTGAADDSGLPNDRFFAVRPEGSVSTLKIQRTERGDSAVYLCASRQGENTEAFFGQGTRLTVV.

The chain combines TRBV5-6 with TRBJ2-5, with TRBD1 matching over 8 bases. This CDR3 is built from 14 residues. Looked up from germline, CDR1 is SGHDT and CDR2 is YYEEEE. V trimming: 0 bases; J trimming: 5 bases; junction bases outside the gene matches: 3. CDR3 region: CASSLGTGWETQYF. The CDR3 DNA sequence: TGTGCCAGCAGCTTGGGGACAGGGTGGGAGACCCAGTACTTC.

This chain joins TRBV18 and TRBJ2-3, with 8 nucleotides matching TRBD1. The CDR3 spans 15 residues. Germline V gives CDR1 KGHSH, CDR2 LQKENI. V was pared by 0 bases and J by 3 bases, with 2 bases of the junction left unmatched. The CDR3, as DNA: TGTGCCAGCTCACCACCGGGACAGGTGACAGATACGCAGTATTTT. It translates to CASSPPGQVTDTQYF.